A selection of T cell receptor beta chains follows, all from one sample in a study of cytomegalovirus exposure and HLA in healthy donors. Sequenced by immunoSEQ multiplex PCR; TCRdb stores in-frame clones only, minus some. The sample contains 100,000 to 150,000 clones, 75% to 90% of which appear only once. The sample taken for sequencing was PBMCs. Receptor source: a woman in her late teens or twenties in good health and CMV-seronegative. Both conserved end residues are part of each CDR3. The D gene is left open where the match is weak. Only part of the rows carry a size: once, few, many, or a class if the clone is expanded.

j_call: TRBJ1-6; v_call: TRBV1; clone_size: NA; d_call: NA; cdr3_aa: CTSSQDRRGSFINSPLHF; cdr3_nt: TGCACCAGCAGCCAAGATCGGAGGGGCTCTTTCATAAATTCACCCCTCCACTTT
j_call: TRBJ1-2; v_call: TRBV6-1; clone_size: many; d_call: TRBD1; cdr3_aa: CASSEGQEYYGYTF; cdr3_nt: TGTGCCAGCAGTGAGGGACAGGAATACTATGGCTACACCTTC
j_call: TRBJ2-1; v_call: TRBV27; clone_size: NA; d_call: TRBD2; cdr3_aa: CASSPLSSGGDEQFF; cdr3_nt: TGTGCCAGCAGTCCACTCTCTAGCGGGGGGGATGAGCAGTTCTTC
j_call: TRBJ2-5; v_call: TRBV28; clone_size: few; d_call: TRBD1; cdr3_aa: CASKGRGRETQYF; cdr3_nt: TGTGCCAGCAAAGGAAGGGGGCGAGAGACCCAGTACTTC
j_call: TRBJ1-2; v_call: TRBV27; clone_size: few; d_call: NA; cdr3_aa: CASSWGGTYGYTF; cdr3_nt: TGTGCCAGCAGTTGGGGCGGAACCTATGGCTACACCTTC
j_call: TRBJ1-4; v_call: TRBV18; clone_size: NA; d_call: NA; cdr3_aa: CASSPSSRDEKLFF; cdr3_nt: TGTGCCAGCTCACCCTCTTCCCGGGATGAAAAACTGTTTTTT
j_call: TRBJ2-3; v_call: TRBV14; clone_size: once; d_call: NA; cdr3_aa: CASSRWLTDTQYF; cdr3_nt: TGTGCCAGCAGCCGCTGGCTCACAGATACGCAGTATTTT
j_call: TRBJ1-2; v_call: TRBV2; clone_size: NA; d_call: TRBD1; cdr3_aa: CARGQAVANYGYTF; cdr3_nt: TGTGCCAGGGGACAGGCGGTAGCTAACTATGGCTACACCTTC
j_call: TRBJ2-1; v_call: TRBV10-1; clone_size: NA; d_call: TRBD2; cdr3_aa: CASSAGTSVNEQFF; cdr3_nt: TGCGCCAGCAGTGCTGGGACTAGCGTTAATGAGCAGTTCTTC
j_call: TRBJ2-1; v_call: TRBV5-5; clone_size: NA; d_call: NA; cdr3_aa: CASSPRAEQFF; cdr3_nt: TGTGCCAGCAGCCCGCGAGCAGAGCAGTTCTTC
j_call: TRBJ1-1; v_call: TRBV4-1; clone_size: NA; d_call: NA; cdr3_aa: CASSQDREYTEAFF; cdr3_nt: TGCGCCAGCAGCCAAGATAGGGAGTACACTGAAGCTTTCTTT
j_call: TRBJ2-7; v_call: TRBV6-5; clone_size: NA; d_call: NA; cdr3_aa: CASSYLRTGTYEQYF; cdr3_nt: TGTGCCAGCAGTTACTTACGGACTGGCACCTACGAGCAGTACTTC
j_call: TRBJ1-2; v_call: TRBV5-6; clone_size: many; d_call: TRBD1; cdr3_aa: CASSFNFGQGARGYTF; cdr3_nt: TGTGCCAGCAGCTTTAATTTCGGACAGGGGGCTAGGGGCTACACCTTC
j_call: TRBJ2-1; v_call: TRBV27; clone_size: NA; d_call: NA; cdr3_aa: CASKPWGRNSPHEQFF; cdr3_nt: TGTGCCAGTAAACCCTGGGGGCGAAATTCCCCACATGAGCAGTTCTTC
j_call: TRBJ2-3; v_call: TRBV9; clone_size: NA; d_call: TRBD2; cdr3_aa: CASSVVSGGRAGADTQYF; cdr3_nt: TGTGCCAGCAGCGTAGTTAGCGGGGGGCGGGCCGGGGCAGATACGCAGTATTTT
j_call: TRBJ1-1; v_call: TRBV5-1; clone_size: once; d_call: TRBD1; cdr3_aa: CASSLVGGGGDTEAFF; cdr3_nt: TGCGCCAGCAGCTTGGTAGGGGGCGGCGGGGACACTGAAGCTTTCTTT
j_call: TRBJ2-1; v_call: TRBV2; clone_size: NA; d_call: NA; cdr3_aa: CASRLQGSYNEQFF; cdr3_nt: TGTGCCAGCAGGCTTCAGGGCTCCTACAATGAGCAGTTCTTC
j_call: TRBJ2-2; v_call: TRBV30; clone_size: NA; d_call: TRBD1; cdr3_aa: CAWSATGASGELFF; cdr3_nt: TGTGCCTGGAGTGCTACAGGGGCGTCCGGGGAGCTGTTTTTT
j_call: TRBJ2-1; v_call: TRBV28; clone_size: NA; d_call: TRBD2; cdr3_aa: CASSNLAGGYGNEQFF; cdr3_nt: TGTGCCAGCAGTAATCTAGCGGGAGGGTACGGCAATGAGCAGTTCTTC
j_call: TRBJ2-5; v_call: TRBV27; clone_size: NA; d_call: NA; cdr3_aa: CASSLLTAQETQYF; cdr3_nt: TGTGCCAGCAGTTTATTGACAGCACAAGAGACCCAGTACTTC
j_call: TRBJ2-1; v_call: TRBV30; clone_size: once; d_call: TRBD2; cdr3_aa: CAWRREASYNEQFF; cdr3_nt: TGTGCCTGGAGGCGGGAGGCTTCCTACAATGAGCAGTTCTTC
j_call: TRBJ1-1; v_call: TRBV30; clone_size: NA; d_call: NA; cdr3_aa: CAWSGDMNTEAFF; cdr3_nt: TGTGCCTGGTCCGGGGACATGAACACTGAAGCTTTCTTT
j_call: TRBJ2-2; v_call: TRBV7-8; clone_size: NA; d_call: NA; cdr3_aa: CASSLVAANTGELFF; cdr3_nt: TGTGCCAGCAGCTTAGTAGCGGCGAACACCGGGGAGCTGTTTTTT
j_call: TRBJ2-3; v_call: TRBV2; clone_size: NA; d_call: NA; cdr3_aa: CASNRDNPTDTQYF; cdr3_nt: TGTGCCAGCAACAGGGATAACCCCACAGATACGCAGTATTTT
j_call: TRBJ2-2; v_call: TRBV5-1; clone_size: NA; d_call: NA; cdr3_aa: CASSSGADTGELFF; cdr3_nt: TGCGCCAGCAGCTCAGGGGCGGACACCGGGGAGCTGTTTTTT
j_call: TRBJ2-5; v_call: TRBV10-2; clone_size: NA; d_call: NA; cdr3_aa: CASTQAVEETQYF; cdr3_nt: TGCGCCAGCACACAGGCCGTAGAAGAGACCCAGTACTTC
j_call: TRBJ1-1; v_call: TRBV28; clone_size: NA; d_call: NA; cdr3_aa: CASSFPGTHNTEAFF; cdr3_nt: TGTGCCAGCAGTTTTCCCGGGACACATAACACTGAAGCTTTCTTT
j_call: TRBJ2-7; v_call: TRBV27; clone_size: once; d_call: NA; cdr3_aa: CASSFLGGGSYEQYF; cdr3_nt: TGTGCCAGCAGTTTTCTAGGAGGAGGGTCCTACGAGCAGTACTTC
j_call: TRBJ2-5; v_call: TRBV5-4; clone_size: NA; d_call: NA; cdr3_aa: CASSPGVPKETQYF; cdr3_nt: TGTGCCAGCAGCCCGGGGGTCCCGAAGGAGACCCAGTACTTC
j_call: TRBJ2-5; v_call: TRBV7-9; clone_size: NA; d_call: NA; cdr3_aa: CASSPPAGKETQYF; cdr3_nt: TGTGCCAGCAGCCCCCCCGCGGGGAAAGAGACCCAGTACTTC
j_call: TRBJ1-1; v_call: TRBV28; clone_size: few; d_call: TRBD1; cdr3_aa: CASSRGQGRQNTEAFF; cdr3_nt: TGTGCCAGCAGTCGGGGACAGGGACGGCAGAACACTGAAGCTTTCTTT
j_call: TRBJ2-2; v_call: TRBV4-3; clone_size: NA; d_call: TRBD2; cdr3_aa: CASSQDPPGGRTGELFF; cdr3_nt: TGCGCCAGCAGCCAAGATCCCCCGGGAGGGCGGACCGGGGAGCTGTTTTTT
j_call: TRBJ1-2; v_call: TRBV28; clone_size: NA; d_call: TRBD1; cdr3_aa: CASSLSSLTGGITF; cdr3_nt: TGTGCCAGCAGTTTATCCTCATTGACAGGGGGCATCACCTTC
j_call: TRBJ2-3; v_call: TRBV30; clone_size: NA; d_call: TRBD1; cdr3_aa: CAWRGTGESTDTQYF; cdr3_nt: TGTGCCTGGAGGGGAACAGGGGAGAGCACAGATACGCAGTATTTT
j_call: TRBJ2-1; v_call: TRBV9; clone_size: NA; d_call: NA; cdr3_aa: CASSAGDSYNEQFF; cdr3_nt: TGTGCCAGCAGCGCGGGAGACTCCTACAATGAGCAGTTCTTC
j_call: TRBJ2-3; v_call: TRBV2; clone_size: NA; d_call: TRBD2; cdr3_aa: CASSGTSGILTDTQYF; cdr3_nt: TGTGCCAGTTCCGGGACTAGCGGCATCCTCACAGATACGCAGTATTTT
j_call: TRBJ2-2; v_call: TRBV5-8; clone_size: NA; d_call: NA; cdr3_aa: CASSSTPTGELFF; cdr3_nt: TGTGCCAGCAGCTCTACCCCCACCGGGGAGCTGTTTTTT
j_call: TRBJ1-2; v_call: TRBV30; clone_size: once; d_call: NA; cdr3_aa: CAWSLWQPTYGYTF; cdr3_nt: TGTGCCTGGAGTCTGTGGCAGCCGACTTATGGCTACACCTTC
j_call: TRBJ2-3; v_call: TRBV7-6; clone_size: NA; d_call: TRBD1; cdr3_aa: CASSPGQVSDTQYF; cdr3_nt: TGTGCCAGCAGCCCTGGACAGGTATCAGATACGCAGTATTTT
j_call: TRBJ2-3; v_call: TRBV7-2; clone_size: NA; d_call: NA; cdr3_aa: CASSLGEPDTQYF; cdr3_nt: TGTGCCAGCAGCTTAGGAGAGCCAGATACGCAGTATTTT
j_call: TRBJ2-1; v_call: TRBV27; clone_size: NA; d_call: TRBD2; cdr3_aa: CASSLGTSGRNEQFF; cdr3_nt: TGTGCCAGCAGTTTAGGGACTAGCGGGAGAAATGAGCAGTTCTTC
j_call: TRBJ1-5; v_call: TRBV9; clone_size: NA; d_call: TRBD1; cdr3_aa: CASSVDIGTGDQPQHF; cdr3_nt: TGTGCCAGCAGCGTAGATATTGGGACAGGGGATCAGCCCCAGCATTTT
j_call: TRBJ1-2; v_call: TRBV19; clone_size: NA; d_call: NA; cdr3_aa: CASTPREGYGYTF; cdr3_nt: TGTGCCAGTACCCCGAGGGAAGGCTATGGCTACACCTTC
j_call: TRBJ1-5; v_call: TRBV6-5; clone_size: NA; d_call: TRBD1; cdr3_aa: CASSYSRQGNQPQHF; cdr3_nt: TGTGCCAGCAGTTACTCGCGACAGGGTAATCAGCCCCAGCATTTT
j_call: TRBJ1-2; v_call: TRBV19; clone_size: NA; d_call: NA; cdr3_aa: CASILSPRRRSGYTF; cdr3_nt: TGTGCCAGTATCCTTTCCCCCCGCAGAAGGAGCGGCTACACCTTC
j_call: TRBJ1-4; v_call: TRBV2; clone_size: NA; d_call: NA; cdr3_aa: CASSAQGYEKLFF; cdr3_nt: TGTGCCAGCAGTGCACAGGGTTATGAAAAACTGTTTTTT
j_call: TRBJ2-7; v_call: TRBV10-1; clone_size: NA; d_call: TRBD1; cdr3_aa: CASTPGTGYEQYF; cdr3_nt: TGCGCCTCTACCCCCGGGACAGGCTACGAGCAGTACTTC
j_call: TRBJ1-1; v_call: TRBV14; clone_size: NA; d_call: NA; cdr3_aa: CASKEFMNTEAFF; cdr3_nt: TGTGCCAGCAAAGAGTTTATGAACACTGAAGCTTTCTTT
j_call: TRBJ1-2; v_call: TRBV4-3; clone_size: NA; d_call: NA; cdr3_aa: CASSQAPANYGYTF; cdr3_nt: TGCGCCAGCAGCCAAGCGCCGGCTAACTATGGCTACACCTTC
j_call: TRBJ2-7; v_call: TRBV7-7; clone_size: few; d_call: NA; cdr3_aa: CASSSGTGRSDEQYF; cdr3_nt: TGTGCCAGCAGCTCCGGCACAGGCCGTTCGGACGAGCAGTACTTC
j_call: TRBJ1-1; v_call: TRBV2; clone_size: NA; d_call: NA; cdr3_aa: CASSGGDWTEAFF; cdr3_nt: TGTGCCAGCAGCGGGGGGGACTGGACTGAAGCTTTCTTT
j_call: TRBJ2-5; v_call: TRBV18; clone_size: NA; d_call: NA; cdr3_aa: CASSPRGLQETQYF; cdr3_nt: TGTGCCAGCTCACCGCGGGGCCTCCAAGAGACCCAGTACTTC
j_call: TRBJ2-1; v_call: TRBV7-2; clone_size: NA; d_call: TRBD2; cdr3_aa: CASSYGAGGRNEQFF; cdr3_nt: TGTGCCAGCAGCTACGGAGCGGGGGGGCGTAATGAGCAGTTCTTC
j_call: TRBJ1-6; v_call: TRBV30; clone_size: once; d_call: NA; cdr3_aa: CAWSVQLPLHF; cdr3_nt: TGTGCCTGGAGTGTACAATTGCCCCTCCACTTT